This is a list of T cell receptor beta chains from one sample in a study of blood T cell repertoires in COVID-19. Method: immunoSEQ multiplex PCR; TCRdb's copy keeps in-frame clones and lacks some. Among some 280,000 clones listed, 86% were seen once. The sample taken for sequencing was peripheral blood. These receptors originate from a young woman with active or convalescent COVID-19. The CDR3 runs from the conserved cysteine through the conserved F or W. D genes are given only for firm matches. Rows may omit the clone size; those that give it use once, few, many or a size class.

J gene	V gene	D gene	clone size	CDR3 protein	CDR3 DNA
TRBJ1-5	TRBV6-5	TRBD1	-	CASSDHDRDNQPQHF	TGTGCCAGCAGCGACCATGACAGGGACAATCAGCCCCAGCATTTT
TRBJ1-3	TRBV19	-	-	CASSNVGSGYAIYF	TGTGCCAGTAGTAATGTCGGGTCTGGGTATGCCATATATTTT
TRBJ1-2	TRBV19	-	-	CASSSLGGGPGGYTF	TGTGCCAGTAGTTCGCTCGGGGGGGGCCCCGGTGGCTACACCTTC
TRBJ1-1	TRBV11-1	TRBD1	few	CASSSGGWGTEAFF	TGTGCCAGCAGCTCAGGGGGCTGGGGGACTGAAGCTTTCTTT
TRBJ1-1	TRBV11-2	-	-	CASSLELAGLVNTEAFF	TGTGCCAGCAGCTTAGAATTGGCAGGGTTGGTGAACACTGAAGCTTTCTTT
TRBJ1-6	TRBV4-1	-	-	CASSQEIARARNSPLHF	TGCGCCAGCAGCCAAGAAATTGCGCGCGCCCGCAATTCACCCCTCCACTTT
TRBJ1-1	TRBV7-8	-	-	CASSLGQVMNTEAFF	TGTGCCAGCAGCTTAGGGCAGGTTATGAACACTGAAGCTTTCTTT
TRBJ1-3	TRBV5-1	TRBD1	-	CASSSGQGSGNTIYF	TGCGCCAGCAGCTCGGGACAGGGCTCCGGAAACACCATATATTTT
TRBJ1-2	TRBV5-1	TRBD1	-	CASSFPMGTGLNYGYTF	TGCGCCAGCAGCTTCCCTATGGGGACAGGGTTAAACTATGGCTACACCTTC
TRBJ1-4	TRBV12-3/TRBV12-4	TRBD1	-	CASSSGTGGKLFF	TGTGCCAGCAGTTCCGGGACAGGGGGAAAACTGTTTTTT
TRBJ1-1	TRBV5-6	-	-	CASSYLKGDNTEAFF	TGTGCCAGCAGCTACCTCAAGGGGGACAACACTGAAGCTTTCTTT
TRBJ2-3	TRBV5-1	-	few	CASSPLSTGYSTDTQYF	TGCGCCAGCAGCCCCCTATCTACAGGTTATAGCACAGATACGCAGTATTTT
TRBJ1-6	TRBV28	-	few	CASSLQVNSPLHF	TGTGCCAGCAGTTTACAGGTGAATTCACCCCTCCACTTT
TRBJ2-5	TRBV20-1	-	-	CSASIVISETQYF	TGCAGTGCTAGTATAGTTATTTCGGAGACCCAGTACTTC
TRBJ2-7	TRBV28	-	few	CATGNNGVYEQYF	TGTGCCACCGGGAACAACGGGGTTTACGAGCAGTACTTC
TRBJ1-5	TRBV21-1	-	-	CASSKGIDSNQPQHF	TGTGCCAGCAGCAAGGGCATCGATAGCAATCAGCCCCAGCATTTT
TRBJ1-2	TRBV5-1	-	-	CASSGGSHGYTF	TGCGCCAGCAGCGGCGGAAGCCATGGCTACACCTTC
TRBJ1-2	TRBV9	-	few	CASSVDQLGRKYGYTF	TGTGCCAGCAGCGTAGACCAATTGGGCAGGAAATATGGCTACACCTTC
TRBJ1-5	TRBV6-1	TRBD1	-	CASSESGQGTGQPQHF	TGTGCCAGCAGTGAAAGCGGACAGGGGACCGGTCAGCCCCAGCATTTT
TRBJ2-1	TRBV5-1	-	once	CASSFQGNEQFF	TGCGCCAGCAGCTTCCAGGGCAATGAGCAGTTCTTC
TRBJ2-1	TRBV9	-	-	CASSVVVASEQFF	TGTGCCAGCAGCGTAGTCGTGGCAAGTGAGCAGTTCTTC
TRBJ2-5	TRBV5-4	TRBD2	-	CASSLAGREKQYF	TGTGCCAGCAGCTTGGCAGGGCGGGAGAAACAGTACTTC
TRBJ2-3	TRBV15	TRBD2	once	CATKTSGTDTQYF	TGTGCCACCAAAACTAGCGGCACAGATACGCAGTATTTT
TRBJ1-2	TRBV18	-	-	CASSPPSGDRRDYGYTF	TGTGCCAGCTCACCACCTTCAGGAGACAGGCGGGACTATGGCTACACCTTC
TRBJ1-1	TRBV29-1	-	-	CSGRGSEGPNTEAFF	TGCAGCGGCCGGGGTTCGGAAGGACCGAACACTGAAGCTTTCTTT
TRBJ2-7	TRBV27	TRBD1	-	CASSLRGRQGVFHEQYF	TGTGCCAGCAGTTTAAGGGGGCGCCAAGGGGTGTTCCACGAGCAGTACTTC
TRBJ2-7	TRBV29-1	TRBD2	-	CSVELAGSSYEQYF	TGCAGCGTTGAACTAGCGGGGAGCTCCTACGAGCAGTACTTC
TRBJ1-3	TRBV5-6	-	-	CASSLVWGSPSSGNTIYF	TGTGCCAGCAGCTTGGTTTGGGGCAGCCCGAGCTCTGGAAACACCATATATTTT
TRBJ2-5	TRBV6-2/TRBV6-3	-	few	CASSYSDVLAETQYF	TGTGCCAGCAGTTACAGCGACGTCTTGGCGGAGACCCAGTACTTC
TRBJ1-3	TRBV7-9	-	-	CASSRTGGNTIYF	TGTGCCAGCAGTCGGACTGGAGGAAACACCATATATTTT
TRBJ1-3	TRBV7-8	-	-	CASSLSPGYSGNTIYF	TGTGCCAGCAGCTTAAGCCCCGGGTACTCTGGAAACACCATATATTTT
TRBJ1-1	TRBV6-5	-	-	CASSFGTEAFF	TGTGCCAGCAGTTTCGGCACTGAAGCTTTCTTT
TRBJ2-2	TRBV5-1	TRBD2	-	CASSLGPLTSGDLTGELFF	TGCGCCAGCAGCTTGGGGCCCCTGACTAGCGGAGACCTCACCGGGGAGCTGTTTTTT
TRBJ1-2	TRBV7-9	-	-	CASSLRGMGINYGYTF	TGTGCCAGCAGTCTTAGGGGGATGGGGATAAACTATGGCTACACCTTC
TRBJ2-5	TRBV30	-	once	CAWSVAETQYF	TGTGCCTGGAGTGTAGCGGAGACCCAGTACTTC
TRBJ2-2	TRBV28	-	-	CASTFPAGGYTGELFF	TGTGCCAGCACCTTCCCGGCAGGGGGGTACACCGGGGAGCTGTTTTTT
TRBJ2-2	TRBV11-1	TRBD1	-	CASSSGQGAGELFF	TGTGCCAGCAGCTCAGGACAGGGGGCCGGGGAGCTGTTTTTT
TRBJ1-2	TRBV14	-	-	CASSQDPSRDRYGYTF	TGTGCCAGCAGCCAAGATCCGTCCAGGGATCGCTATGGCTACACCTTC
TRBJ2-7	TRBV7-2	-	-	CASSLSGSAVLYEQYF	TGTGCCAGCAGCTTAAGTGGTAGCGCCGTCTTGTACGAGCAGTACTTC
TRBJ2-7	TRBV28	TRBD1	-	CASNEDRVEQYF	TGTGCCAGCAACGAAGACAGGGTCGAGCAGTACTTC
TRBJ2-3	TRBV19	-	-	CASSIDYLTDTQYF	TGTGCCAGTAGTATAGACTACCTCACAGATACGCAGTATTTT
TRBJ1-1	TRBV12-3/TRBV12-4	-	-	CASTPVPNTEAFF	TGTGCCAGCACCCCTGTTCCGAACACTGAAGCTTTCTTT
TRBJ2-3	TRBV4-2	TRBD2	-	CASSQIGSGGASKDTQYF	TGTGCCAGCAGCCAGATTGGTAGCGGGGGGGCCTCGAAAGATACGCAGTATTTT
TRBJ1-2	TRBV6-2/TRBV6-3	-	-	CASSYSSGGGRGYTF	TGTGCCAGCAGTTACTCGTCCGGCGGGGGCCGTGGCTACACCTTC
TRBJ2-7	TRBV14	-	-	CASSAHMAYEQYF	TGTGCCAGCAGCGCACATATGGCCTACGAGCAGTACTTC
TRBJ1-1	TRBV7-2	-	-	CASRLTGGRTEAFF	TGTGCCAGCCGATTAACGGGGGGGCGGACTGAAGCTTTCTTT
TRBJ1-5	TRBV28	-	-	CASTAQLQPQHF	TGTGCCAGCACGGCCCAACTACAGCCCCAGCATTTT
TRBJ2-3	TRBV13	TRBD1	-	CASSLGFRGRLDTQYF	TGTGCCAGCAGCTTAGGATTCAGGGGGCGCTTAGATACGCAGTATTTT
TRBJ1-4	TRBV7-2	TRBD1	-	CASSSTRQMTGSKEKLFF	TGTGCCAGCAGCTCAACACGCCAGATGACAGGGTCGAAGGAAAAACTGTTTTTT
TRBJ1-4	TRBV2	TRBD1	-	CASREGRGATNEKLFF	TGTGCCAGCAGGGAAGGCAGGGGGGCAACTAATGAAAAACTGTTTTTT